The clone carrying this T cell receptor beta chain was recorded at least ten times. The data were obtained in a study of regulatory T cells in long-lasting Graves disease. Time point denoted: newly diagnosed GD, antithyroid drugs for less than 3 months. There was RNA extracted from PBMCs, and the TCR library was made from it. Construction of TCR beta libraries relied on iRepertoire HTBI primers and on Arm-PCR targeting CDR3 regions. From the multiplex PCR reads, TCRdb called clonotypes with MiXCR, one entry per CDR3 protein. The data show some 560,000 distinct CDR3 sequences, around 16% seen once. These records were also assigned to another study, of T cells in Graves' hyperthyroidism and ophthalmopathy.

Here the sequenced sample was peripheral blood mononuclear cells (PBMCs), taken at new diagnosis, from a patient treated with antithyroid drugs. The clonotype was recovered from a woman aged 35-60 years with Graves disease.

The CDR3 coding sequence is TGTGCCAGCAGCTCCGGACAGGGGGCATATGAGCAGTTCTTC. The encoded protein is CASSSGQGAYEQFF. The chain carries TRBV7-2 and TRBJ2-1, with 11 bases that match TRBD1. The CDR3 covers 14 residues. The junction had 4 bases not matched to a gene; V was cut back by 4 bases and J by 8 bases. Germline CDR1 reads SGHTA; CDR2 reads FQGNSA.